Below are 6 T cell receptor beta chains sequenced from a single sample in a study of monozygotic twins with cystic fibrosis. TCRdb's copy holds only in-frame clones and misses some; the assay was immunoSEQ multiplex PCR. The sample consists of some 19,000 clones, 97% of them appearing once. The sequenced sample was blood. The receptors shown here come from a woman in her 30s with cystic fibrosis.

The CDR3, as DNA: TGCGCCAGCAGCTTGGGGGTAAATGTCGGCGAGCAGTACTTC. Translation: CASSLGVNVGEQYF. V and J are TRBV5-1 and TRBJ2-7; unclear D gene. Deletions cut 0 bases from V and 6 bases from J, with 13 bases between. CDR3 size: 14 residues. Germline assignment: CDR1 SGHRS and CDR2 YFSETQ.

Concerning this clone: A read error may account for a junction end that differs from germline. The CDR3 DNA is TGTGCCAGCAGACAGGGAAATAATGAGAAACTGTTTTTT. This encodes CASRQGNNEKLFF. The rearrangement links TRBV19 to TRBJ1-4; 7 positions agree with TRBD1. This CDR3 comprises 13 residues. In germline, CDR1 is LNHDA, CDR2 SQIVND (reference sequence).

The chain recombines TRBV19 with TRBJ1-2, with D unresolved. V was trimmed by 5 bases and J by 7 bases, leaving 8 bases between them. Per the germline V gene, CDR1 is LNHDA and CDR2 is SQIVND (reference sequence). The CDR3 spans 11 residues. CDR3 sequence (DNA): TGTGCCAGTAGTGCGAATGTTGGCTACACCTTC. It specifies CASSANVGYTF. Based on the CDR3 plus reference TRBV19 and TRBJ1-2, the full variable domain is DGGITQSPKYLFRKEGQNVTLSCEQNLNHDAMYWYRQDPGQGLRLIYYSQIVNDFQKGDIAEGYSVSREKKESFPLTVTSAQKNPTAFYLCASSANVGYTFGSGTRLTVV.

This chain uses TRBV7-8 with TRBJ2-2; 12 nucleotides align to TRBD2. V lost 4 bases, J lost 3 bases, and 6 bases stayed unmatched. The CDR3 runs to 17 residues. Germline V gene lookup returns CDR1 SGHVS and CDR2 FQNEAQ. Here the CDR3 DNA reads TGTGCCAGCAGCTCCTTGACTAGCGGGGGTTACACCGGGGAGCTGTTTTTT. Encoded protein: CASSSLTSGGYTGELFF.

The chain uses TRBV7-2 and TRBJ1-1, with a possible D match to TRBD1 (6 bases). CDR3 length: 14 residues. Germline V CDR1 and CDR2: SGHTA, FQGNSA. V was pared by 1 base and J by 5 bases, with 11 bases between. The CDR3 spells CASSLVGAGTEAFF. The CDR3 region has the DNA TGTGCCAGCAGCTTAGTGGGGGCGGGTACTGAAGCTTTCTTT. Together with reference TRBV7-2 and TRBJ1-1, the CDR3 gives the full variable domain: GAGVSQSPSNKVTEKGKDVELRCDPISGHTALYWYRQSLGQGLEFLIYFQGNSAPDKSGLPSDRFSAERTGGSVSTLTIQRTQQEDSAVYLCASSLVGAGTEAFFGQGTRLTVV.

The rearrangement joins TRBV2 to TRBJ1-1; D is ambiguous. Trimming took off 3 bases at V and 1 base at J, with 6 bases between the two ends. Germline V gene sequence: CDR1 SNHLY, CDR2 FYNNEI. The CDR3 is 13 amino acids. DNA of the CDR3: TGTGCCAGCAGTGAGTTGGAGAACACTGAAGCTTTCTTT. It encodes CASSELENTEAFF.